This paragraph covers one T cell receptor (beta chain) sequence. This specimen comes from a study of blood T cell repertoires in COVID-19. Study details: COVID-19 samples from acute and convalescent phases originated in the United States, Italy and Spain. Nucleic acid was either cDNA or gDNA, and it came from T cells, B-cell-depleted T cells, or PBMCs.

CDR3 length: 15 residues. Between the trimmed V and J ends, which lost 5 bases and 8 bases, there was a span of 19 bases. From germline, CDR1 is SGHDN and CDR2 FVKESK. Per the original data handling: Researchers report that nucleated cell counts were estimated from reference gene primer amplification. TCRdb keeps only in-frame clones here, not all; method: immunoSEQ multiplex PCR. Clone size and the V and J calls come from that table; the DNA yielded D and trimming. The sample lists 200,000 to 250,000 clones, around 84% occurring once. The rearrangement uses TRBV14 and TRBJ2-1; possibly TRBD1 for D (6 bases). This clonotype was sampled from a man over 45 with COVID-19, enrolled during active disease. Specimen: peripheral blood. The chain's CDR3 is CASSTRQVLAHEQFF. CDR3 DNA sequence: TGTGCCAGCAGCACCCGACAGGTCTTAGCCCATGAGCAGTTCTTC.